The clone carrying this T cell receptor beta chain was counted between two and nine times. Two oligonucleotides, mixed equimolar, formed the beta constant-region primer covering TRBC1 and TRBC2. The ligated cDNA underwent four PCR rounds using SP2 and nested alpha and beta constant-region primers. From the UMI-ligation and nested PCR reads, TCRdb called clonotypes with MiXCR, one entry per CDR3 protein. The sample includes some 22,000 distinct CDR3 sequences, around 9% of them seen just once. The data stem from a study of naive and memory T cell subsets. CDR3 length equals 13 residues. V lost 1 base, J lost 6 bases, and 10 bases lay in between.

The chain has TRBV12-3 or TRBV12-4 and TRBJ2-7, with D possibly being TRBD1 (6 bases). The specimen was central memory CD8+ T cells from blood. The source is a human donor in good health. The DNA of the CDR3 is TGTGCCAGCAGTTTAGTACAGGGCTTCGAGCAGTACTTC. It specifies CASSLVQGFEQYF.